This record concerns one T cell receptor (beta chain) sequence. The antigen remains undetermined. The sample comes from a study of CD8 T cells in ankylosing spondylitis. TCRdb re-called the 5' RACE reads with MiXCR, one entry per CDR3 protein. The table records some 240,000 distinct CDR3 sequences, under 20% of them present only once. Study-level results: From matched ankylosing spondylitis synovial fluid, disease-linked clones were reportedly recovered at significantly enriched levels. Disease-associated clonotypes exhibited CD8+ identity and were relatively infrequent in peripheral blood.

CDR1 and CDR2 (germline): LGHDT, YNNKEL (reference sequence). This CDR3 is 20 amino acids long. V was clipped by 1 base and J by 9 bases; unmatched bases: 26. The receptor was derived from a male donor with ankylosing spondylitis or in good health (not recorded which). Sequencing used blood, either unsorted or a sorted T cell fraction (not recorded which). The gene calls are TRBV3-1 and TRBJ2-7; 8 nucleotides align to TRBD2. CDR3 protein: CASSQGAGDPGRPGVRGQYF. CDR3 DNA: TGTGCCAGCAGCCAAGGAGCGGGGGATCCCGGGCGCCCCGGTGTACGTGGGCAGTACTTC.